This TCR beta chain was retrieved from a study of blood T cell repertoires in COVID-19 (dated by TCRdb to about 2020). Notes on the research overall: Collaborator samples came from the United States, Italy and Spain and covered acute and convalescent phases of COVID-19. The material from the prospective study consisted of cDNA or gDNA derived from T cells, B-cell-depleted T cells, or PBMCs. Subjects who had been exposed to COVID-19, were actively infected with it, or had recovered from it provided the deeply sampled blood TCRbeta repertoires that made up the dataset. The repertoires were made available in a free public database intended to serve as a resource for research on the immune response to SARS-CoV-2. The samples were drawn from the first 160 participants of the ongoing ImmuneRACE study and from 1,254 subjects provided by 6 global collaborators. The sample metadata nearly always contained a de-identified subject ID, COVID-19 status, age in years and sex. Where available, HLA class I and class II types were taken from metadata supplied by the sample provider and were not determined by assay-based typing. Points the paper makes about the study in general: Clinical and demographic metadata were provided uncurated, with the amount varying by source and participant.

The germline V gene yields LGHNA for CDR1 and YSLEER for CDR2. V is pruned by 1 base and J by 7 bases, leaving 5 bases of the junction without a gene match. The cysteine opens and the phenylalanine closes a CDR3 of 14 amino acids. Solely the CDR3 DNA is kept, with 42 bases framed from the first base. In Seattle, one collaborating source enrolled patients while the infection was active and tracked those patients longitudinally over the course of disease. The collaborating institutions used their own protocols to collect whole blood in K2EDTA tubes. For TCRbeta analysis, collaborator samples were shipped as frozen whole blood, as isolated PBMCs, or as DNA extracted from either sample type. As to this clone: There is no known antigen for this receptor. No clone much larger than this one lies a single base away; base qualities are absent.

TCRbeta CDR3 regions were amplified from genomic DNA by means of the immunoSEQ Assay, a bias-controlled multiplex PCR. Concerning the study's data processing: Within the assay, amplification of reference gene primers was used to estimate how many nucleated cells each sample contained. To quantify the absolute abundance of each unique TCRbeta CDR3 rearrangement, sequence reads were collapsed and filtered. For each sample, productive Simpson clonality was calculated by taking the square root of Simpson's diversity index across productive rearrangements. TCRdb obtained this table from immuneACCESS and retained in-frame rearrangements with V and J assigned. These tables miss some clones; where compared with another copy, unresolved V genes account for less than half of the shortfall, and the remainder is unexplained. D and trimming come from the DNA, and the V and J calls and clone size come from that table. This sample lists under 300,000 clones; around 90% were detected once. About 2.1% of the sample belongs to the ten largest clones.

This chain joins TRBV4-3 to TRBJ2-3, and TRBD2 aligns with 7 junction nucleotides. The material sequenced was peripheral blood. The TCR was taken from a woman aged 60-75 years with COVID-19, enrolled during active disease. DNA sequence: TGCGCCAGCAGCCAAGCCTCCGGGACTAATACGCAGTATTTT. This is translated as CASSQASGTNTQYF.